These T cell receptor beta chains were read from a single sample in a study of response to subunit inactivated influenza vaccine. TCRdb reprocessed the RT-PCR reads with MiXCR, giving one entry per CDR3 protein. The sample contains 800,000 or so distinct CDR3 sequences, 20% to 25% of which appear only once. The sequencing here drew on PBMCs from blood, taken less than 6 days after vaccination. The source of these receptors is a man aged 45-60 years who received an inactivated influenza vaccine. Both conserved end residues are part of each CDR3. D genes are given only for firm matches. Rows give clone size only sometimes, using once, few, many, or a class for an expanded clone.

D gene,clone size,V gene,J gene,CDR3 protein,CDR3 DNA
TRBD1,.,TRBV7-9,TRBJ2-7,CASSPTGWRNEQYF,TGTGCCAGCAGCCCGACAGGGTGGAGGAACGAGCAGTACTTC
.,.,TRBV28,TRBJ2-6,CASRGDSGANVLTF,TGTGCCAGCAGGGGTGACTCTGGGGCCAACGTCCTGACTTTC
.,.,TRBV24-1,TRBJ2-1,CATVPSPSESYNEQFF,TGTGCCACCGTTCCTTCACCTAGCGAGTCCTACAATGAGCAGTTCTTC
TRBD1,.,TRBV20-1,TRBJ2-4,CSARYPTGGKNIQYF,TGCAGTGCTAGATACCCGACAGGGGGAAAAAACATTCAGTACTTC
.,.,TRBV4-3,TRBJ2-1,CASSQGPSSREQFF,TGCGCCAGCAGCCAAGGTCCTAGCTCGCGGGAGCAGTTCTTC
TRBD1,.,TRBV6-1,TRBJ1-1,CASSARDSEAFF,TGTGCCAGCAGTGCCCGGGACAGTGAAGCTTTCTTT
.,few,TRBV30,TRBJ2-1,CAWSLYRPSYNEQFF,TGTGCCTGGAGTCTATACAGGCCCTCCTACAATGAGCAGTTCTTC
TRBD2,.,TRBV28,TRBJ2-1,CASSLAGVFGDEQFF,TGTGCCAGCAGCTTAGCGGGAGTCTTTGGGGATGAGCAGTTCTTC
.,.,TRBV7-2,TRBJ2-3,CASSFGRTHSTDTQYF,TGTGCCAGCAGCTTCGGCCGGACTCATAGCACAGATACGCAGTATTTT
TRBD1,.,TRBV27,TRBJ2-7,CASTRNRGMYEQYF,TGTGCCAGCACCAGAAACAGGGGGATGTACGAGCAGTACTTC
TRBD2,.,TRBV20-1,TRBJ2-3,CSARPSGGSTSTDTQYF,TGCAGTGCTAGACCTAGCGGGGGGTCAACTAGCACAGATACGCAGTATTTT
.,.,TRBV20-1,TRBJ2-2,CSAAQWKNTGELFF,TGCAGTGCCGCGCAATGGAAAAACACCGGGGAGCTGTTTTTT
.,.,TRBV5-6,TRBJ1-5,CASSKGLGQPQHF,TGTGCCAGCAGCAAAGGCCTGGGACAGCCCCAGCATTTT
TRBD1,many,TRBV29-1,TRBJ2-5,CSVGVQTGTTQYF,TGCAGCGTTGGGGTCCAGACAGGGACGACCCAGTACTTC
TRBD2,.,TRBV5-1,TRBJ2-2,CASSLGLERGSGELFF,TGCGCCAGCAGCCTGGGACTGGAGCGGGGATCCGGGGAGCTGTTTTTT
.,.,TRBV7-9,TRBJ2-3,CASSLDAGRGDTQYF,TGTGCCAGCAGCTTAGACGCCGGGCGAGGAGATACGCAGTATTTT
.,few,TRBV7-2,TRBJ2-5,CASSASRETQYF,TGTGCCAGCAGCGCCTCTCGTGAGACCCAGTACTTC
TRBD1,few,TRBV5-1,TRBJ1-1,CASSLEGPDRDTEAFF,TGCGCCAGCAGCTTGGAGGGACCGGACAGGGACACTGAAGCTTTCTTT
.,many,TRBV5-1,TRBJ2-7,CASSSQGGRGDYEQYF,TGCGCCAGCAGCTCCCAAGGAGGCAGGGGAGACTACGAGCAGTACTTC
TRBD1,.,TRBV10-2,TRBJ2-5,CASTGTGGLGETQYF,TGCGCCAGCACCGGGACAGGGGGCCTAGGAGAGACCCAGTACTTC
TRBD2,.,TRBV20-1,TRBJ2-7,CSATGLAGEGQYF,TGCAGTGCTACAGGACTAGCGGGAGAGGGACAGTACTTC
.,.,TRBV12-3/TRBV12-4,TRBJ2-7,CASSFSGPGEQYF,TGTGCCAGCAGTTTCTCCGGTCCGGGCGAGCAGTACTTC
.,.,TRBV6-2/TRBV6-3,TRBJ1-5,CASRSGDQPQHF,TGTGCCAGCCGGAGTGGGGATCAGCCCCAGCATTTT